A single sample gave rise to the 12 T cell receptor beta chains below, sequenced in a study of Graves' ophthalmopathy and Graves' hyperthyroidism. As the template, RNA transcripts were used to amplify TCR beta CDR3 regions. The workflow started with a first-round RT-PCR run with HTBI primers and then moved on to a second-round multiplex PCR. TCRdb fed the multiplex PCR reads into MiXCR, producing one record per CDR3 protein. The profile shows about 480,000 distinct CDR3 sequences, 13% to 15% of them singletons. The sequenced sample was blood. These receptors originate from a woman aged 25-40 years with Graves' ophthalmopathy.

This clonotype was seen many times. The chain has TRBV6-1 and TRBJ2-7; D possibly corresponds to TRBD1 (5 bases). Germline V CDR1 and CDR2: MNHNS, SASEGT. V lost 6 bases, J lost 6 bases, and 6 bases lay in between. The length of the CDR3 is 10 residues. The CDR3 DNA reads TGTGCCAGCAGGGGGCTCGAGCAGTACTTC. Amino acids: CASRGLEQYF.

This clonotype was picked up many times. This chain's CDR3 is CSASGLSHTGELFF. CDR3 bases: TGCAGTGCTAGTGGACTGTCTCACACCGGGGAGCTGTTTTTT. The chain couples TRBV20-1 to TRBJ2-2, with a possible D match to TRBD2 (5 bases). The germline V gene encodes CDR1 DFQATT and CDR2 SNEGSKA (reference sequence). Trimming cost V 3 bases and J 3 bases, with 11 bases left between them. The CDR3 spans 14 residues.

Turning to this clonotype: The junction departs from germline at one end; a sequencing error may be responsible. The chain combines TRBV7-9 with TRBJ1-6; 8 bases agree with TRBD1. Per germline, CDR1 SEHNR and CDR2 FQNEAQ (reference sequence). The CDR3 runs 16 residues. The CDR3 reads CASSATGRGPASALHF. DNA of the CDR3: TGTGCCAGCAGCGCTACCGGCAGGGGGCCCGCTTCAGCCCTCCACTTT.

The chain links TRBV6-1 to TRBJ1-6; TRBD1 aligns across 7 bases. The germline gives CDR1 MNHNS, CDR2 SASEGT. V lost 4 bases to trimming and J lost 6 bases; unmatched junction nucleotides: 9. The CDR3 runs 16 residues. In DNA form, the CDR3 reads TGTGCCAGCAGTGCATTGGGGACAGCGACTAATTCACCCCTCCACTTT. Its protein product is CASSALGTATNSPLHF.

This clonotype appeared many times. The chain carries TRBV12-3 or TRBV12-4 and TRBJ2-4; D possibly corresponds to TRBD1 (5 bases). The CDR3 loop spans 12 amino acids. The V end lost 10 bases, the J end lost 8 bases, and 15 bases lay between the germline ends. In DNA form, the CDR3 reads TGTGCCACCGAGGCAGGGTCGGACATTCAGTACTTC. Translation: CATEAGSDIQYF.

In this sample, this clonotype turned up many times. The V gene is TRBV2, the J gene TRBJ1-2; a possible D gene is TRBD1 (5 bases). Trimming took 11 bases from V and 7 from J, leaving 14 bases between them. The CDR3 consists of 11 residues. Germline loops: CDR1 SNHLY, CDR2 FYNNEI. The CDR3 sequence is CAGQRGSGYTF. CDR3 bases: TGTGCCGGGCAACGGGGCTCTGGCTACACCTTC.

This clonotype came up a few times. The chain carries TRBV4-2 and TRBJ2-2, with unresolved D. V was pared by 0 bases and J by 4 bases, with 9 bases between. The CDR3 spans 15 residues. Germline V gene lookup returns CDR1 LGHNA and CDR2 YNFKEQ. This chain's CDR3 is CASSQDHRATGELFF. DNA of the CDR3: TGTGCCAGCAGCCAAGACCACCGGGCCACCGGGGAGCTGTTTTTT.

This clonotype appeared many times. V and J are TRBV28 and TRBJ1-1; no clear D gene. The germline CDR1 and CDR2 sequences are MDHEN and SYDVKM. The V end was cut by 5 bases, the J end by 3 bases, with 25 bases between. This CDR3 has 18 residues. The CDR3: CASSPFNPTFWGDTEAFF. The CDR3 DNA is TGTGCCAGCAGTCCTTTCAATCCGACTTTTTGGGGAGACACTGAAGCTTTCTTT.

The gene calls are TRBV6-2 or TRBV6-3 and TRBJ2-7, with 8 positions matching TRBD1. V was clipped by 8 bases and J by 5 bases; unmatched bases: 8. The length of the CDR3 is 13 residues. Germline loops: CDR1 MNHEY, CDR2 SVGEGT. CDR3 DNA: TGTGCCAGCCGTTCGACAGGGGAGGACGAGCAGTACTTC. Amino acids: CASRSTGEDEQYF.

This clonotype was seen many times. The V call is TRBV12-3 or TRBV12-4, the J call TRBJ2-7; D call uncertain. The V and J ends lost 8 bases and 2 bases respectively, with 16 bases between them. This CDR3 has 14 residues. For the CDR3, the DNA is TGTGCCAGCTCCCTGCACAGAGAGACCTACGAGCAGTACTTC. The encoded protein is CASSLHRETYEQYF.

This clonotype was counted ten times or more. The chain combines TRBV2 with TRBJ1-1; D perhaps matches TRBD1 (5 bases). This CDR3 is 14 amino acids long. V gave up 8 bases and J gave up 5 bases, with 18 bases separating them. In germline, CDR1 is SNHLY, CDR2 FYNNEI. CDR3 DNA: TGTGCCAGCCGAATGGACCGGGGGGGAACTGAAGCTTTCTTT. Amino acids: CASRMDRGGTEAFF.

This clonotype was seen many times. The chain is built from TRBV7-3 and TRBJ1-1; perhaps TRBD1 as D (5 bases). The CDR3 is made up of 13 amino acids. The ends were cut back, 0 bases at V and 8 bases at J, with 10 bases in the middle. Per the germline V gene, CDR1 is SGHTA and CDR2 is FQGTGA. The CDR3 loop reads CASSLTFRQEAFF. The CDR3 DNA reads TGTGCCAGCAGCTTAACGTTTCGACAGGAAGCTTTCTTT. Full variable domain (outside the CDR3, taken from reference TRBV7-3 and TRBJ1-1): GAGVSQTPSNKVTEKGKYVELRCDPISGHTALYWYRQSLGQGPEFLIYFQGTGAADDSGLPNDRFFAVRPEGSVSTLKIQRTERGDSAVYLCASSLTFRQEAFFGQGTRLTVV.